This T cell receptor (beta chain) comes out of a study of Ad26.COV2.S vaccination and SARS-CoV-2 variants. Whole-study findings and limits: Measures of TCR breadth and depth may have fallen short of total T cell responses.

CDR1 SGHAT and CDR2 FQDESV come from the germline V gene (reference sequence). This CDR3 comprises 15 residues. V gave up 2 bases and J gave up 2 bases, with 13 bases separating them. Sample treatment: around 19 received Ad26.COV2.S at low or high dose, single or two shots; about 5 received placebo; per-sample allocation not given. Repertoires come from day 63 after the first vaccine or placebo injection. To note about this clone: What it binds is unknown.

Assay: immunoSEQ multiplex PCR; the TCRdb copy retains only in-frame clones and omits some. The table lists 350,000 to 500,000 clones, roughly 88% of them singletons. The V gene is TRBV11-1, the J gene TRBJ2-7, with a possible D match to TRBD2 (6 bases). The receptor's source is a person between 18 and 65 years old who received the Ad26.COV2.S COVID-19 vaccine or a placebo. The starting material was peripheral blood, obtained in a trial of Ad26.COV2.S vaccine versus placebo. The CDR3 DNA reads TGTGCCAGCAGCTTATCTTATAGCGGCGCCTACGAGCAGTACTTC. This sequence encodes CASSLSYSGAYEQYF.